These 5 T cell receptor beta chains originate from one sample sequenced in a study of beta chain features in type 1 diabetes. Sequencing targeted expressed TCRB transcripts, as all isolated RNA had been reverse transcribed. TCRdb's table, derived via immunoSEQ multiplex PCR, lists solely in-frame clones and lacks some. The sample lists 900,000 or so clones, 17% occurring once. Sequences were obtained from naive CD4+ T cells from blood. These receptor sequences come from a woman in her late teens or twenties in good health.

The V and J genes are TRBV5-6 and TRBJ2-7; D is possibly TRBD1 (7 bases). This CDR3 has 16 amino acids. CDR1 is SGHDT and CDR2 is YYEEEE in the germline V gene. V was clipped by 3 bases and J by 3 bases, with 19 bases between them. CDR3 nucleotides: TGTGCCAGCAGCTCGGAGGGGCCGGGACAGAGCTACGAGCAGTACTTC. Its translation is CASSSEGPGQSYEQYF.

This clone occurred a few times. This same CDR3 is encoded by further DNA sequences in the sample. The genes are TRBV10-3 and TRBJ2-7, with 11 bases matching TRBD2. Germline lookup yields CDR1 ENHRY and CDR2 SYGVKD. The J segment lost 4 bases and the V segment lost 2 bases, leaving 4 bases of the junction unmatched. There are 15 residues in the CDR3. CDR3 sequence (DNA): TGTGCCATCAGTGAGGGGACTAGCGGAAGTTACGAGCAGTACTTC. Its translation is CAISEGTSGSYEQYF.

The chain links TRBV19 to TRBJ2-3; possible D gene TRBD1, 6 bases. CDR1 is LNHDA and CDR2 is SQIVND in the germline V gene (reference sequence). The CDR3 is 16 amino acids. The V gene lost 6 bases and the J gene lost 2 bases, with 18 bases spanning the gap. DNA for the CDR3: TGTGCCAGTAGAAGGGGGAGCGGCCCCTACACAGATACGCAGTATTTT. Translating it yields CASRRGSGPYTDTQYF.

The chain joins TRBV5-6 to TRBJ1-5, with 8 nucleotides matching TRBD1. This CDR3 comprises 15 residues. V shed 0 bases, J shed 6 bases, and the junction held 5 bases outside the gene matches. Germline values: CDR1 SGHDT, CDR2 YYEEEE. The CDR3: CASSLGTGNRQPQHF. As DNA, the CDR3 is TGTGCCAGCAGCTTGGGGACAGGGAACCGTCAGCCCCAGCATTTT.

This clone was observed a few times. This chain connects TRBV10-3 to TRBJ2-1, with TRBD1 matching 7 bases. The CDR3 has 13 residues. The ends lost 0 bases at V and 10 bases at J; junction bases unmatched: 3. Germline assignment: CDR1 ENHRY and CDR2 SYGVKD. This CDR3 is CAISESDRFEQFF. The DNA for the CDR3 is TGTGCCATCAGTGAGTCGGACAGGTTCGAGCAGTTCTTC.